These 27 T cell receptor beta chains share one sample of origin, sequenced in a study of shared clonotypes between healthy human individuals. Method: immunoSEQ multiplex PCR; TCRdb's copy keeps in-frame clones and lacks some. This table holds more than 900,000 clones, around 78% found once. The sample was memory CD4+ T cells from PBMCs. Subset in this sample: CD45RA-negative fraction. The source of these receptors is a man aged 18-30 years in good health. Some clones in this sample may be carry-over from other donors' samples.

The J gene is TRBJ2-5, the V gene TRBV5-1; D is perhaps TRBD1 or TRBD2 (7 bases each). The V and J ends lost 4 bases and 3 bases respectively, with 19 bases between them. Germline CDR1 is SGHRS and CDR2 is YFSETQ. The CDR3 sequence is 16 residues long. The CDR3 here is CASSLSLQGGEETQYF. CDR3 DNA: TGCGCCAGCAGCCTCAGCCTCCAGGGGGGGGAAGAGACCCAGTACTTC.

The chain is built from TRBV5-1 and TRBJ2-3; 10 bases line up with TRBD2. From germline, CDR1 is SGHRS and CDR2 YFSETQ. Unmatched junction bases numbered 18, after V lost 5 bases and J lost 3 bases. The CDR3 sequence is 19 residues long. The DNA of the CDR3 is TGCGCCAGCAGGAAGGTGGCTAGCGGGAGTAGGAGTGTGACAGATACGCAGTATTTT. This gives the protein CASRKVASGSRSVTDTQYF.

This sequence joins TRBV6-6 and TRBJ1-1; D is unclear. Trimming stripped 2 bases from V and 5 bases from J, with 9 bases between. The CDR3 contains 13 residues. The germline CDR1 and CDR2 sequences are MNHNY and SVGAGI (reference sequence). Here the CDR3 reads CASSYVSDTEAFF. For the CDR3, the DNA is TGTGCCAGCAGTTACGTAAGCGATACTGAAGCTTTCTTT.

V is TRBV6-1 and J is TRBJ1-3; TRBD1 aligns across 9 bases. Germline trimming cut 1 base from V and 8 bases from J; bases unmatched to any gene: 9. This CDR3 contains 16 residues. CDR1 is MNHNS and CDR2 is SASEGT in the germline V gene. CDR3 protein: CASSEVRDRDWDTIYF. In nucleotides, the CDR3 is TGTGCCAGCAGTGAAGTCCGGGACAGGGACTGGGACACCATATATTTT.

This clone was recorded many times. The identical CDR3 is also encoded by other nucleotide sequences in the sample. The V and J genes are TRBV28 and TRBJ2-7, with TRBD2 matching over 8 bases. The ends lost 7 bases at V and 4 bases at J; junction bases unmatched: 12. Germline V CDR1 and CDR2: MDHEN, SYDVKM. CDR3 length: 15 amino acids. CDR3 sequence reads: CASTQRGPGGYEQYF. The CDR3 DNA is TGTGCCAGCACCCAAAGGGGACCGGGGGGGTACGAGCAGTACTTC.

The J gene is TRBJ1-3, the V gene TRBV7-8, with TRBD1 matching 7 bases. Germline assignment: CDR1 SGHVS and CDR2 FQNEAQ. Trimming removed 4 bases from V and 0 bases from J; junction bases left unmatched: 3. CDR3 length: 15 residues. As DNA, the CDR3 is TGTGCCAGCAGCTCGGGACAGCCCTCTGGAAACACCATATATTTT. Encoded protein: CASSSGQPSGNTIYF.

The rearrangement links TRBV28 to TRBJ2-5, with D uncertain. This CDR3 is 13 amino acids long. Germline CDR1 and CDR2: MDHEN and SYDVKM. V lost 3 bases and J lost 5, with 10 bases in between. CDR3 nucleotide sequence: TGTGCCAGCAGTTTGGTTAGCCCCGAGACCCAGTACTTC. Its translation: CASSLVSPETQYF.

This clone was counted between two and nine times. CDR3 sequence (DNA): TGCGCCAGCAGCTTGGCGGGAGCCCTGGAGGCAGAGCAGTTCTTC. Protein product: CASSLAGALEAEQFF. The V and J genes are TRBV5-1 and TRBJ2-1, with D possibly matching TRBD2 (6 bases). V lost 0 bases to trimming and J lost 10 bases, with 17 bases between them. CDR1 and CDR2 (germline): SGHRS, YFSETQ. The CDR3 is made up of 15 amino acids.

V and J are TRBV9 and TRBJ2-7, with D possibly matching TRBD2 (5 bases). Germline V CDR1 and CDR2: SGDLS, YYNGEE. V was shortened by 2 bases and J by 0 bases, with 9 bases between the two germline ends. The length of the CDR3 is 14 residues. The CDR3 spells CASSVRTASYEQYF. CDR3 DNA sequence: TGTGCCAGCAGCGTCAGGACTGCCTCCTACGAGCAGTACTTC.

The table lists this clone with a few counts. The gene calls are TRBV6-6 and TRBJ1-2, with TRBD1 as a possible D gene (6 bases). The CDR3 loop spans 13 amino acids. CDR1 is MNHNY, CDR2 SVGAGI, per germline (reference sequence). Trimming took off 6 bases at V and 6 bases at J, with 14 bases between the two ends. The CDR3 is CASRSGQGHGYTF. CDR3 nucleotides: TGTGCCAGCAGGTCTGGGCAGGGGCATGGCTACACCTTC.

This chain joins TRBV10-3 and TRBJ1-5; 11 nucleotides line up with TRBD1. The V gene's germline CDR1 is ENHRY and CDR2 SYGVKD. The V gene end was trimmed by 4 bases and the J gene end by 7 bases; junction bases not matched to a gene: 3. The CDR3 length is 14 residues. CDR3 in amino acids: CAISGGQGGQPQHF. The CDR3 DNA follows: TGTGCCATCAGTGGGGGACAGGGGGGCCAGCCCCAGCATTTT.

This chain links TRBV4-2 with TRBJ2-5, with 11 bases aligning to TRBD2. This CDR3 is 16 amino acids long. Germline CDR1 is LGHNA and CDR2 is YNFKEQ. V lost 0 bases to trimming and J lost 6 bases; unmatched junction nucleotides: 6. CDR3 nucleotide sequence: TGTGCCAGCAGCCAAGAGGAACTAGCGGGAGAAAAGACCCAGTACTTC. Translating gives CASSQEELAGEKTQYF.

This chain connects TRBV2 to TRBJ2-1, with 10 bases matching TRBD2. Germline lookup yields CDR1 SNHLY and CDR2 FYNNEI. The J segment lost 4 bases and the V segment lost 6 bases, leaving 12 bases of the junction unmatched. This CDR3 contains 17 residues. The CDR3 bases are TGTGCCAGCAGCAACTTACTCAGGACTAGCGGATACAATGAGCAGTTCTTC. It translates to CASSNLLRTSGYNEQFF.

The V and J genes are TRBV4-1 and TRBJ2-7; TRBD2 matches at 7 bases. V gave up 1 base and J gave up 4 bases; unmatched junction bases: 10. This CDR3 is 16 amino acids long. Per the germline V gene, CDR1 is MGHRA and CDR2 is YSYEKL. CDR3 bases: TGCGCCAGCAGCCAAGTTAGTTCTAGCGGAGGTTACGAGCAGTACTTC. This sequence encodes CASSQVSSSGGYEQYF.

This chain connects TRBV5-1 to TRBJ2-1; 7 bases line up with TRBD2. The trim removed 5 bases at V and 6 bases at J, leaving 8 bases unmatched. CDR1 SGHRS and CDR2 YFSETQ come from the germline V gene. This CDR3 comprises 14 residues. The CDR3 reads CASSHGREFNEQFF. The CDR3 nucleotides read TGCGCCAGCAGTCACGGGCGGGAGTTCAATGAGCAGTTCTTC.

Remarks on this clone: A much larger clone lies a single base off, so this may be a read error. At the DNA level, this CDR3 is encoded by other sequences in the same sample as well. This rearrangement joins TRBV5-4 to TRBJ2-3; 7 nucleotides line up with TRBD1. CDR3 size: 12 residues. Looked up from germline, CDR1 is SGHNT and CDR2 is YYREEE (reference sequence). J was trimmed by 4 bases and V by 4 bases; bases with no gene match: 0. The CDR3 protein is CASSQGADTQYF. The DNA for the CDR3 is TGTGCCAGCAGCCAGGGGGCAGATACGCAGTATTTT.

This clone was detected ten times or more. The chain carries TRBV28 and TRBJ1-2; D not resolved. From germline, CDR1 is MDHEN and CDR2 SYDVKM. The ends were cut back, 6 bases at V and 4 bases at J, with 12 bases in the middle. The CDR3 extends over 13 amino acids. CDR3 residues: CASSSLNSYGYTF. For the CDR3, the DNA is TGTGCCAGCAGCAGTTTAAACAGCTATGGCTACACCTTC.

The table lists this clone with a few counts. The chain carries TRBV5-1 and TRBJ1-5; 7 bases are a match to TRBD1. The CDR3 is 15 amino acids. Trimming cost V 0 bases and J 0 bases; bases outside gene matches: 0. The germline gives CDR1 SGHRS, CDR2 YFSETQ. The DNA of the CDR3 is TGCGCCAGCAGCTTGGACAGGGGTAGCAATCAGCCCCAGCATTTT. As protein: CASSLDRGSNQPQHF.

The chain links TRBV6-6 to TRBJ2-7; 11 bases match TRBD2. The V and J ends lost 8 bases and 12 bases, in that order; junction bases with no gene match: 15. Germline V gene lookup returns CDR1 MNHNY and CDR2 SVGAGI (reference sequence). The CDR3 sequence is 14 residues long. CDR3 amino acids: CASAIRTGLADTYF. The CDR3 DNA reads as TGTGCCAGCGCCATCCGGACGGGACTAGCGGATACGTACTTC.

The CDR3 region has the DNA TGCAGCGTTGAATGGCCGGGCACAGATACGCAGTATTTT. Encoded protein: CSVEWPGTDTQYF. This chain connects TRBV29-1 to TRBJ2-3; no firm D call. Per germline, CDR1 SQVTM and CDR2 ANQGSEA. Trimming took off 2 bases at V and 1 base at J, with 7 bases between the two ends. This CDR3 comprises 13 residues.

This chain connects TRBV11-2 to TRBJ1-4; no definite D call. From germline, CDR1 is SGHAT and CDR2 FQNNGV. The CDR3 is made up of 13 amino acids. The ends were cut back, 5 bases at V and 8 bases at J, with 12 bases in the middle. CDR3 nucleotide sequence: TGTGCCAGCAGCCTCCGAATGGGGGAAAAACTGTTTTTT. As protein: CASSLRMGEKLFF.

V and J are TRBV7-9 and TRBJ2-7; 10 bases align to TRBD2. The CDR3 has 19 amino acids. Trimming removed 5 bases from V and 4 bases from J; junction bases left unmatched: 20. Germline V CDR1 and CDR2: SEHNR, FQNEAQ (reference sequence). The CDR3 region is CASSVSPYSASGRRYEQYF. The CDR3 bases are TGTGCCAGCAGCGTCTCGCCTTACTCGGCTAGCGGGAGAAGATACGAGCAGTACTTC.

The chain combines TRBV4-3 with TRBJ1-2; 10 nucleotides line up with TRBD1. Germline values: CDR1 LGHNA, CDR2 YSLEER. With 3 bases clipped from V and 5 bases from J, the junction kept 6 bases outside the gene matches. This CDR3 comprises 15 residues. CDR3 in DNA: TGCGCCAGCAGCCATTTCCCGGGACAGGGGTATGGCTACACCTTC. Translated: CASSHFPGQGYGYTF.

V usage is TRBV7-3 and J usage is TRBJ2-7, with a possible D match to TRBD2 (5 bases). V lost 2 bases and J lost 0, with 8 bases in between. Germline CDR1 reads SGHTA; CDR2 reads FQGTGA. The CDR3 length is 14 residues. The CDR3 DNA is TGTGCCAGCAGCTTAGAGGGCACCTCCTACGAGCAGTACTTC. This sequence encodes CASSLEGTSYEQYF.

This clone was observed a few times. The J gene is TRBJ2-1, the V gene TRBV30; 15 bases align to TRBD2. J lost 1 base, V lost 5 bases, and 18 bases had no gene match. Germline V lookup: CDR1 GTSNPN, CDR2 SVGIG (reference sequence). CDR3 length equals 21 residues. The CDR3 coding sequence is TGTGCCTGGGGTCGTGGGACTAGCGGGAGGTCTTTACTACTTTCCTACAATGAGCAGTTCTTC. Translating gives CAWGRGTSGRSLLLSYNEQFF.

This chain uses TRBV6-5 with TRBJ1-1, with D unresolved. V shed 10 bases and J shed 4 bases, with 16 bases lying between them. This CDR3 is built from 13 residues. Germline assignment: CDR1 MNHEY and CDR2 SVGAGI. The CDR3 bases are TGTGCCACCACACTAGGCTGGGCCACTGAAGCTTTCTTT. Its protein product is CATTLGWATEAFF.

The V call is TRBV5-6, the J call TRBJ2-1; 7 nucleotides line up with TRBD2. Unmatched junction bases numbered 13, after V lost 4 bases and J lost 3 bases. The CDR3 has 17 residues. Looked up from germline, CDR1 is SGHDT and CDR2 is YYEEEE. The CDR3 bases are TGTGCCAGCAGCGTGGAAAAGGCGGGGAGGGTCTACAATGAGCAGTTCTTC. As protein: CASSVEKAGRVYNEQFF.